This T cell receptor (beta chain) was captured by sequencing in a study of regulatory T cells in long-lasting Graves disease. Trimming stripped 5 bases from V and 2 bases from J, with 8 bases between. The germline CDR1 and CDR2 sequences are SGHAT and FQNNGV. The CDR3 is made up of 13 amino acids. Worth noting for this clonotype: The antigen is unknown.

Overall study results and limits: Owing to a sample size that was small, accuracy may have been reduced.

Time point indicated: newly diagnosed GD, antithyroid drugs for less than 3 months. PBMCs provided the RNA from which the TCR library was made. Arm-PCR of CDR3 regions with iRepertoire HTBI primers generated TCR beta libraries. Via MiXCR, TCRdb re-called the multiplex PCR reads, giving one row per CDR3 protein. The table has around 460,000 distinct CDR3 sequences, 14% seen once. These sequences were also reported in another study, on T cells in Graves' hyperthyroidism and ophthalmopathy. Per that study: Graves' hyperthyroidism was deemed stable given no ophthalmopathy progression within 18 months. Diagnoses were made from clinical symptoms, serum measures (thyroxine and TRAb), thyroid ultrasound and orbital computed tomography. An initial round of RT-PCR targeting the TCR CDR3 relied on the HTBI primer set.

This sequence originates from a woman aged 50 to 60 with Graves disease. The rearrangement joins TRBV11-2 to TRBJ2-3, with no clear D. The input for sequencing was peripheral blood mononuclear cells (PBMCs), taken at new diagnosis, from a patient treated with antithyroid drugs. For the CDR3, the DNA is TGTGCCAGCAGCGTCCAGGTCACAGATACGCAGTATTTT. Its translation: CASSVQVTDTQYF.